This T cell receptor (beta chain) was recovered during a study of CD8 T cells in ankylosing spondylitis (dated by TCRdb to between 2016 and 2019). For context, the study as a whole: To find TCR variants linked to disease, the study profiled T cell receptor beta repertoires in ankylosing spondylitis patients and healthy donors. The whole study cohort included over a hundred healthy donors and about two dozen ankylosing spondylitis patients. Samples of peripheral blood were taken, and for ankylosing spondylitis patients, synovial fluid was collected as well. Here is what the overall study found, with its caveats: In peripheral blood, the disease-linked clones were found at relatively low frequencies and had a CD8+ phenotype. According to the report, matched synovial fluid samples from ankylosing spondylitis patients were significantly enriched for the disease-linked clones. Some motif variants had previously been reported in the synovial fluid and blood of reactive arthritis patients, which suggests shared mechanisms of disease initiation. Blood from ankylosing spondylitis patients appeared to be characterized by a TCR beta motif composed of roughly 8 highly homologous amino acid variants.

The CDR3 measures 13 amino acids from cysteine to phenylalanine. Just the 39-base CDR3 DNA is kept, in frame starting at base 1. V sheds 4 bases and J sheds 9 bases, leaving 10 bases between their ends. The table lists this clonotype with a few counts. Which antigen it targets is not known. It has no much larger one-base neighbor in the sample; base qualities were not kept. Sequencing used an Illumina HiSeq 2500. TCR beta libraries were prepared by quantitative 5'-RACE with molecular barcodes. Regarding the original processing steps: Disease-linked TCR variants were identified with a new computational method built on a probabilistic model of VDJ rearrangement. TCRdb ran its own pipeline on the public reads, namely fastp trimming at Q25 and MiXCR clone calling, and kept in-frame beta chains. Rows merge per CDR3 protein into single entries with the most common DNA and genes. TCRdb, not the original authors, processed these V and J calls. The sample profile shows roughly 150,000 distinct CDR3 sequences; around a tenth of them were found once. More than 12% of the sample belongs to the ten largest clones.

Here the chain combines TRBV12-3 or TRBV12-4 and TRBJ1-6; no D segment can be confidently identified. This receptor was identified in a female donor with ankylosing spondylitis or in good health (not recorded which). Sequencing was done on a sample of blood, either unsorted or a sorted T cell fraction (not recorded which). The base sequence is TGTGCCAGCAGTTACTTATGGGGTTCACCCCTCCACTTT. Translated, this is CASSYLWGSPLHF.